Shown below are 26 T cell receptor beta chains from a single sample sequenced in a study of PD-1 blockade in classical Hodgkin lymphoma. The assay was immunoSEQ multiplex PCR, and TCRdb's table has in-frame clones only and misses some. Of approximately 58,000 clones listed, more than 85% are singletons. In every patient, relapse followed autologous stem cell transplantation, while exposure to brentuximab vedotin differed. The sequences come from peripheral blood mononuclear cells (PBMCs), collected before the second cycle of nivolumab. These receptors all stem from a human donor with classical Hodgkin lymphoma.

This chain joins TRBV7-3 and TRBJ1-2; unclear D gene. The V end lost 5 bases, the J end lost 7 bases, and 14 bases lay between the germline ends. The V gene's germline CDR1 is SGHTA and CDR2 FQGTGA. This CDR3 has 13 amino acids. CDR3 coding DNA: TGTGCCAGCAGCGATCCTAACCTGGGTGGCTACACCTTC. Translation gives CASSDPNLGGYTF.

The chain employs TRBV19 and TRBJ2-7, with TRBD2 matching 7 bases. CDR3 size: 16 residues. After removal of 2 bases from V and 4 bases from J, the junction contained 11 bases not matched to a gene. In germline, CDR1 is LNHDA, CDR2 SQIVND (reference sequence). DNA of the CDR3: TGTGCCAGTAGTATAAGGTCGGGAGGTGATCCTTACGAGCAGTACTTC. Translating it yields CASSIRSGGDPYEQYF.

V gene TRBV6-5 combines with J gene TRBJ2-7; 12 nucleotides align to TRBD2. Germline CDR1 MNHEY, CDR2 SVGAGI. The CDR3 is 15 amino acids. The junction had 7 bases not matched to a gene; V was cut back by 5 bases and J by 5 bases. The CDR3 DNA sequence: TGTGCCAGCAGTCGACGACTAGCGGGAGCGCACGAGCAGTACTTC. Protein product: CASSRRLAGAHEQYF.

The chain carries TRBV18 and TRBJ1-1, with D perhaps TRBD1 (6 bases). The CDR3 loop spans 17 amino acids. Germline V gives CDR1 KGHSH, CDR2 LQKENI. With 3 bases removed from V and 6 bases from J, the gap between germline ends came to 23 bases. CDR3 amino acids: CASSPVFKEGVDAEAFF. CDR3 sequence (DNA): TGTGCCAGCTCACCGGTATTTAAGGAGGGGGTTGACGCTGAAGCTTTCTTT.

The chain has TRBV7-6 and TRBJ2-7; 7 bases align to TRBD1. This CDR3 has 14 residues. Germline V gene data show CDR1 as SGHVS and CDR2 as FNYEAQ. Unmatched junction bases numbered 4, after V lost 1 base and J lost 4 bases. CDR3 region: CASSLGGQKYEQYF. The DNA of the CDR3 is TGTGCCAGCAGCTTAGGGGGACAGAAGTACGAGCAGTACTTC.

The chain uses TRBV28 and TRBJ1-1; D may be TRBD1 (6 bases). The CDR3 consists of 14 residues. CDR1 and CDR2 from the germline V gene are MDHEN and SYDVKM. V was shortened by 7 bases and J by 1 base, with 13 bases between the two germline ends. CDR3 coding DNA: TGTGCCAGCACTAGAGGGGGACAGAACACTGAAGCTTTCTTT. It yields the protein CASTRGGQNTEAFF.

This clone was found a few times. The rearrangement uses TRBV18 and TRBJ1-1; possibly TRBD1 for D (6 bases). The germline V gene encodes CDR1 KGHSH and CDR2 LQKENI. V was trimmed by 4 bases and J by 7 bases, leaving 10 bases between them. This CDR3 is 12 amino acids long. As DNA, the CDR3 is TGTGCCAGCTCACAGGAGGGGGTTGAAGCTTTCTTT. It translates to CASSQEGVEAFF. The full variable domain, its missing parts supplied by reference TRBV18 and TRBJ1-1, is NAGVMQNPRHLVRRRGQEARLRCSPMKGHSHVYWYRQLPEEGLKFMVYLQKENIIDESGMPKERFSAEFPKEGPSILRIQQVVRGDSAAYFCASSQEGVEAFFGQGTRLTVV.

This chain links TRBV27 with TRBJ2-1; 7 bases match TRBD1. Germline V CDR1 and CDR2: MNHEY, SMNVEV (reference sequence). V lost 3 bases to trimming and J lost 9 bases; unmatched junction nucleotides: 5. The CDR3 is 13 amino acids. The CDR3 nucleotides are TGTGCCAGCAGTTTGACAGGGATACGTGAGCAGTTCTTC. It specifies CASSLTGIREQFF.

The chain combines TRBV18 with TRBJ1-6; 7 bases align to TRBD1. V gave up 4 bases and J gave up 0 bases; unmatched junction bases: 9. The CDR3 is 18 amino acids. The germline gives CDR1 KGHSH, CDR2 LQKENI. The CDR3 sequence is CASSLLGQLVSYNSPLHF. The CDR3 coding sequence is TGTGCCAGCTCACTACTGGGACAGCTCGTCTCCTATAATTCACCCCTCCACTTT.

CDR3 sequence reads: CSVVGDYNEQFF. In DNA, the CDR3 is TGCAGCGTTGTAGGAGACTACAATGAGCAGTTCTTC. The chain combines TRBV29-1 with TRBJ2-1; D is unresolved. Germline V gives CDR1 SQVTM, CDR2 ANQGSEA. The CDR3 consists of 12 residues. Trimming stripped 4 bases from V and 3 bases from J, with 7 bases between.

This chain uses TRBV2 with TRBJ1-2, with D perhaps matching TRBD1 (6 bases). This CDR3 has 13 residues. Trimming pared 5 bases from V and 8 bases from J, leaving 15 bases between. From germline, CDR1 is SNHLY and CDR2 FYNNEI. The CDR3 region is CASSQITGQGYTF. In nucleotides, the CDR3 is TGTGCCAGCAGTCAAATTACAGGGCAGGGCTACACCTTC.

The V call is TRBV6-1, the J call TRBJ2-7, with D uncertain. CDR3 length: 13 residues. Trimming took 6 bases from V and 0 from J, leaving 9 bases between them. Germline V gives CDR1 MNHNS, CDR2 SASEGT. CDR3 in amino acids: CASRDGVSYEQYF. CDR3 DNA sequence: TGTGCCAGCAGGGACGGCGTCTCCTACGAGCAGTACTTC.

J is TRBJ2-1 and V is TRBV19; possibly TRBD1 for D (6 bases). Between the trimmed V and J ends, which lost 3 bases and 2 bases, there was a span of 11 bases. The CDR3 length is 15 residues. Germline values: CDR1 LNHDA, CDR2 SQIVND (reference sequence). The CDR3 sequence: CASSIQTGTYNEQFF. The DNA for the CDR3 is TGTGCCAGTAGTATCCAGACAGGCACCTACAATGAGCAGTTCTTC.

The chain links TRBV30 to TRBJ2-7; D is uncertain. The CDR3 sequence is 14 residues long. Germline CDR1 and CDR2: GTSNPN and SVGIG (reference sequence). V lost 1 base and J 3 bases, leaving 13 bases between the germline ends. The CDR3, as DNA: TGTGCCTGGAGTGCAGCTGGCGACAACTACGAGCAGTACTTC. Its translation is CAWSAAGDNYEQYF.

In its sample, this clone was seen once. The CDR3 here is CASSENRLPGGEAFF. DNA for the CDR3: TGTGCCAGCAGTGAAAACCGACTCCCTGGAGGCGAAGCTTTCTTT. J is TRBJ1-1 and V is TRBV6-1; D is undetermined. Per the germline V gene, CDR1 is MNHNS and CDR2 is SASEGT. This CDR3 contains 15 residues. The V and J ends lost 2 bases and 8 bases respectively, with 18 bases between them.

This chain uses TRBV29-1 with TRBJ1-1; D remains ambiguous. Germline loops: CDR1 SQVTM, CDR2 ANQGSEA. V lost 3 bases to trimming and J lost 0 bases, with 8 bases between them. The CDR3 extends over 13 amino acids. In nucleotides, the CDR3 is TGCAGCGTTGATACACGGGTGAACACTGAAGCTTTCTTT. Amino acid sequence: CSVDTRVNTEAFF. Complete variable domain (other parts from reference TRBV29-1 and TRBJ1-1): SAVISQKPSRDICQRGTSLTIQCQVDSQVTMMFWYRQQPGQSLTLIATANQGSEATYESGFVIDKFPISRPNLTFSTLTVSNMSPEDSSIYLCSVDTRVNTEAFFGQGTRLTVV.

The chain uses TRBV5-8 and TRBJ2-2, with 11 nucleotides matching TRBD2. The trim removed 0 bases at V and 3 bases at J, leaving 7 bases unmatched. The length of the CDR3 is 18 residues. CDR1 SGHTS and CDR2 YDEGEE come from the germline V gene. This CDR3 is CASSLALLAGGDTGELFF. CDR3 DNA: TGTGCCAGCAGCTTGGCCCTCCTAGCGGGAGGTGACACCGGGGAGCTGTTTTTT.

This clone was seen only once. The chain has TRBV7-2 and TRBJ2-7; D remains ambiguous. The V gene's germline CDR1 is SGHTA and CDR2 FQGNSA. This CDR3 has 12 amino acids. Trimming removed 2 bases at V and 4 bases at J, with 6 bases between. The CDR3 sequence is CASSLLGYEQYF. CDR3 nucleotide sequence: TGTGCCAGCAGCTTATTGGGTTACGAGCAGTACTTC. The whole variable domain, filled in from reference TRBV7-2 and TRBJ2-7, reads GAGVSQSPSNKVTEKGKDVELRCDPISGHTALYWYRQSLGQGLEFLIYFQGNSAPDKSGLPSDRFSAERTGGSVSTLTIQRTQQEDSAVYLCASSLLGYEQYFGPGTRLTVT.

The rearrangement joins TRBV11-2 to TRBJ2-3; D is undetermined. Germline V lookup: CDR1 SGHAT, CDR2 FQNNGV. V lost 4 bases to trimming and J lost 2 bases, with 4 bases between them. The CDR3 extends over 12 amino acids. CDR3 loop: CASSWTTDTQYF. For the CDR3, the DNA is TGTGCCAGCAGCTGGACCACAGATACGCAGTATTTT.

This sequence joins TRBV6-6 and TRBJ2-2, with D tentatively TRBD1 (6 bases). Germline V gene sequence: CDR1 MNHNY, CDR2 SVGAGI (reference sequence). This CDR3 has 16 residues. Trimming stripped 6 bases from V and 1 base from J, with 15 bases between. The CDR3 nucleotides read TGTGCCAGCAGCCCGACAGGACCCGAGAACACCGGGGAGCTGTTTTTT. Amino acids: CASSPTGPENTGELFF.

The rearrangement uses TRBV7-9 and TRBJ2-2; D is ambiguous. Germline V gene lookup returns CDR1 SEHNR and CDR2 FQNEAQ (reference sequence). V was cut by 5 bases and J by 9 bases, with 19 bases left in between. The CDR3 sequence is 15 residues long. The CDR3 coding sequence is TGTGCCAGCAGCCCCGCCAGGAATCTGGGCCGGGAGCTGTTTTTT. Protein product: CASSPARNLGRELFF.

This CDR3 is CASRFGVGYGYTF. The CDR3 nucleotides read TGTGCCAGCCGGTTTGGGGTTGGCTATGGCTACACCTTC. The chain joins TRBV9 to TRBJ1-2, with D hard to call. V lost 7 bases and J 4 bases, leaving 14 bases between the germline ends. The CDR3 length is 13 residues. Germline-derived CDR1 and CDR2 are SGDLS and YYNGEE.

The chain is built from TRBV5-1 and TRBJ2-2, with D perhaps TRBD1 or TRBD2 (6 bases each). Germline V gene data show CDR1 as SGHRS and CDR2 as YFSETQ. V dropped 5 bases and J dropped 2 bases, with 13 bases sitting between them. The CDR3 consists of 15 residues. The CDR3 loop is CASRKGGPNTGELFF. The CDR3 nucleotides read TGCGCCAGCAGAAAGGGGGGTCCCAACACCGGGGAGCTGTTTTTT.

V gene TRBV11-2 combines with J gene TRBJ2-5, with 11 bases matching TRBD2. V trimming: 5 bases; J trimming: 5 bases; junction bases outside the gene matches: 4. There are 14 residues in the CDR3. Looked up from germline, CDR1 is SGHAT and CDR2 is FQNNGV. This CDR3 reads CASSAASGGETQYF. DNA for the CDR3: TGTGCCAGCAGCGCGGCTAGCGGGGGGGAGACCCAGTACTTC.

The CDR3 is CASSEEWGYEQYF. CDR3 DNA: TGTGCCAGCAGCGAAGAGTGGGGGTACGAGCAGTACTTC. The V call is TRBV11-2, the J call TRBJ2-7; D could derive from TRBD1 or TRBD2 (5 bases each). Germline V lookup: CDR1 SGHAT, CDR2 FQNNGV. V lost 5 bases and J 4 bases, leaving 12 bases between the germline ends. The CDR3 runs 13 residues.

This chain connects TRBV5-6 to TRBJ2-7; 9 nucleotides line up with TRBD1. The length of the CDR3 is 16 residues. Per the germline V gene, CDR1 is SGHDT and CDR2 is YYEEEE. The J segment lost 3 bases and the V segment lost 4 bases, leaving 11 bases of the junction unmatched. The chain's CDR3 is CASSTVTTGGLYEQYF. The CDR3 DNA sequence: TGTGCCAGCAGCACGGTGACGACAGGGGGTCTCTACGAGCAGTACTTC.